This passage covers 29 T cell receptor beta chains from one sample sequenced in a study of blood T cells in healthy people across ages. The use of a sample-barcoded 5' primer and a J-beta primer mix characterized a second PCR of 7 to 11 cycles. TCRdb called the 5' RACE reads again in MiXCR, with one record for every CDR3 protein. The table lists hundreds of thousands of distinct CDR3 sequences, nearly 25% of them singletons, with just over 8.5% in the top ten. These data were likewise used in another study, on T cells of mothers and their children.

The sequencing sample was made of blood. The receptor source for this set is a boy younger than 18 in good health.

This clonotype was counted ten times or more. V gene TRBV20-1 combines with J gene TRBJ2-5; D not certain. The J call is doubtful: the DNA matches TRBJ2-7 better. This CDR3 contains 16 residues. Germline-derived CDR1 and CDR2 are DFQATT and SNEGSKA (reference sequence). The DNA for the CDR3 is TGCAGTGCTGTCCCGTTGGCAGGCACTACTCGCTACGAGCAGTACTTC. Its protein is CSAVPLAGTTRYEQYF.

This clonotype appeared a few times. The chain joins TRBV2 to TRBJ2-7; D is perhaps TRBD1 or TRBD2 (5 bases each). CDR1 SNHLY and CDR2 FYNNEI come from the germline V gene. This CDR3 region has 14 residues. V was pared by 5 bases and J by 1 base, with 12 bases between. Here the CDR3 reads CASSSGTPSYEQYF. The CDR3 nucleotides are TGTGCCAGCAGTTCCGGGACGCCATCCTACGAGCAGTACTTC.

This clonotype was observed at least ten times. This chain links TRBV6-2 or TRBV6-3 with TRBJ2-5; D unclear. The CDR3 has 12 amino acids. Germline CDR1 is MNHEY and CDR2 is SVGEGT. V was trimmed by 6 bases and J by 0 bases, leaving 5 bases between them. The CDR3 sequence is CASRRYQETQYF. CDR3 bases: TGTGCCAGCAGGCGGTACCAAGAGACCCAGTACTTC.

This chain connects TRBV28 to TRBJ2-4, with D tentatively TRBD1 (6 bases). V was shortened by 5 bases and J by 0 bases, with 11 bases between the two germline ends. The CDR3 has 15 residues. The germline gives CDR1 MDHEN, CDR2 SYDVKM. DNA for the CDR3: TGTGCCAGCAGTCATTCAGGGGTAGCCAAAAACATTCAGTACTTC. The encoded protein is CASSHSGVAKNIQYF.

This clonotype was seen a few times. This chain uses TRBV15 with TRBJ1-4, with 8 bases matching TRBD1. Germline values: CDR1 LNHNV, CDR2 YYDKDF (reference sequence). CDR3 length: 16 amino acids. V gave up 0 bases and J gave up 5 bases; unmatched junction bases: 5. CDR3 in DNA: TGTGCCACCAGCAGAGATTTAACAGGGGGGAATGAAAAACTGTTTTTT. Encoded protein: CATSRDLTGGNEKLFF.

The chain is built from TRBV7-2 and TRBJ2-7; D is tentatively TRBD1 or TRBD2 (5 bases each). Germline V CDR1 and CDR2: SGHTA, FQGNSA. The CDR3 extends over 13 amino acids. The V end lost 1 base, the J end lost 7 bases, and 11 bases lay between the germline ends. The CDR3 loop is CASSLGPGREQYF. CDR3 coding DNA: TGTGCCAGCAGCTTAGGCCCGGGGCGGGAGCAGTACTTC.

This clonotype showed up just a few times. The V gene is TRBV20-1, the J gene TRBJ2-5; D is uncertain. Near its end, the DNA agrees better with TRBJ2-7, so the J call may be wrong. Germline V gene data show CDR1 as DFQATT and CDR2 as SNEGSKA (reference sequence). CDR3 length: 13 amino acids. The CDR3: CSARDRVLYEQYF. The CDR3 nucleotides are TGCAGTGCTAGAGATCGCGTCCTCTACGAGCAGTACTTC.

To note about this clonotype: This CDR3 is missing its conserved last phenylalanine or tryptophan, likely due to a read error. CDR3 in amino acids: CASSYSPIRGTDTQYC. The DNA for the CDR3 is TGTGCCAGCAGTTACTCCCCGATCCGGGGCACAGATACGCAGTATTGT. The chain joins TRBV6-2 or TRBV6-3 to TRBJ2-3; no firm D call. This CDR3 contains 16 residues. Trimming left V 0 bases short and J 1 base short, with 11 bases between. The germline CDR1 and CDR2 sequences are MNHEY and SVGEGT.

This clonotype was picked up a small number of times. The chain carries TRBV29-1 and TRBJ2-5; 11 bases fit TRBD2. The DNA end lines up better with TRBJ2-1; the J call may be wrong. CDR1 is SQVTM and CDR2 is ANQGSEA in the germline V gene. The CDR3 spans 16 residues. The CDR3 region is CSVSDVSGRAGYEQFF. The CDR3 nucleotides are TGCAGCGTTTCAGACGTTAGCGGGAGGGCCGGGTATGAGCAGTTCTTC.

This clonotype was counted at least ten times. The chain is built from TRBV20-1 and TRBJ1-5; D perhaps matches TRBD1 (5 bases). Trimming pared 5 bases from V and 4 bases from J, leaving 12 bases between. In germline, CDR1 is DFQATT, CDR2 SNEGSKA (reference sequence). CDR3 length equals 13 residues. The CDR3 sequence: CSAGGTGNQPQHF. The CDR3 DNA reads as TGCAGTGCTGGAGGAACAGGAAATCAGCCCCAGCATTTT.

The rearrangement links TRBV24-1 to TRBJ2-2; TRBD1 agrees at 7 bases. V dropped 6 bases and J dropped 6; count of bases not matched to a gene: 3. This CDR3 contains 13 residues. Germline lookup yields CDR1 KGHDR and CDR2 SFDVKD. The CDR3 region is CATSPTGSGELFF. Here the CDR3 DNA reads TGTGCCACCAGTCCGACAGGGTCCGGGGAGCTGTTTTTT.

The chain employs TRBV7-9 and TRBJ2-5; D unclear. This CDR3 has 16 amino acids. V dropped 0 bases and J dropped 11 bases, with 22 bases sitting between them. Germline CDR1 reads SEHNR; CDR2 reads FQNEAQ (reference sequence). CDR3 sequence reads: CASSLAYGVSAYGQYF. CDR3 nucleotides: TGTGCCAGCAGCTTAGCGTACGGTGTATCGGCCTACGGGCAGTACTTC. The full variable domain, completed using reference TRBV7-9 and TRBJ2-5, is DTGVSQNPRHKITKRGQNVTFRCDPISEHNRLYWYRQTLGQGPEFLTYFQNEAQLEKSRLLSDRFSAERPKGSFSTLEIQRTEQGDSAMYLCASSLAYGVSAYGQYFGPGTRLLVL.

The CDR3 region has the DNA TGCAGCGTTGAACGACGGAGGAACACTGAAGCTTTCTTT. Amino acid sequence: CSVERRRNTEAFF. The rearrangement links TRBV29-1 to TRBJ1-1; D gene uncertain. This CDR3 comprises 13 residues. Germline loops: CDR1 SQVTM, CDR2 ANQGSEA. Trimming took 2 bases from V and 1 from J, leaving 8 bases between them.

This clonotype has ten or more counts. The rearrangement joins TRBV28 to TRBJ2-5; 9 bases line up with TRBD2. Trimming removed 5 bases from V and 0 bases from J; junction bases left unmatched: 7. CDR3 length: 16 residues. In germline, CDR1 is MDHEN, CDR2 SYDVKM. Here the CDR3 reads CASSPRLADHQETQYF. The CDR3 bases are TGTGCCAGCAGTCCTCGACTAGCGGACCACCAAGAGACCCAGTACTTC.

This rearrangement joins TRBV5-1 to TRBJ1-1; D is unresolved. There are 13 residues in the CDR3. V lost 2 bases and J 3 bases, leaving 8 bases between the germline ends. Germline-derived CDR1 and CDR2 are SGHRS and YFSETQ. CDR3 amino acids: CASSFTTDTEAFF. CDR3 coding DNA: TGCGCCAGCAGCTTTACGACGGACACTGAAGCTTTCTTT.

Only a few counts were recorded for this clonotype. V usage is TRBV20-1 and J usage is TRBJ2-4, with D perhaps TRBD1 or TRBD2 (5 bases each). V was shortened by 4 bases and J by 0 bases, with 13 bases between the two germline ends. CDR1 and CDR2 (germline): DFQATT, SNEGSKA (reference sequence). This CDR3 comprises 15 residues. The chain's CDR3 is CSANRDHEAKNIQYF. For the CDR3, the DNA is TGCAGTGCTAACCGGGACCACGAAGCCAAAAACATTCAGTACTTC.

The CDR3 loop is CASSGTGGDGAFF. The CDR3 DNA is TGCGCCAGCAGTGGGACAGGGGGCGATGGGGCTTTCTTT. The chain has TRBV10-1 and TRBJ1-1; 11 bases match TRBD1. Germline CDR1 is WNHNN and CDR2 is SYGVQD (reference sequence). With 4 bases clipped from V and 11 bases from J, the junction kept 6 bases outside the gene matches. The CDR3 is made up of 13 amino acids.

The CDR3 loop is CASSTRYLGGAIGELFF. Written as DNA, the CDR3 is TGCGCCAGCAGCACCCGCTACTTAGGGGGCGCGATCGGGGAGCTGTTTTTT. This chain uses TRBV4-1 with TRBJ2-2; 7 bases are a match to TRBD1. V was pared by 5 bases and J by 7 bases, with 16 bases of the junction left unmatched. CDR1 and CDR2 from the germline V gene are MGHRA and YSYEKL. The CDR3 is 17 amino acids.

J is TRBJ1-5 and V is TRBV27; perhaps TRBD1 as D (5 bases). The V gene lost 3 bases and the J gene lost 6 bases, with 12 bases spanning the gap. This CDR3 is 14 amino acids long. From germline, CDR1 is MNHEY and CDR2 SMNVEV (reference sequence). Written as DNA, the CDR3 is TGTGCCAGCAGTTTGAGCGGGGCGAGTCAGCCCCAGCATTTT. Residues: CASSLSGASQPQHF.

The J gene is TRBJ1-2, the V gene TRBV29-1; D ambiguous. Per the germline V gene, CDR1 is SQVTM and CDR2 is ANQGSEA. Trimming pared 2 bases from V and 5 bases from J, leaving 9 bases between. The CDR3 consists of 12 residues. The CDR3 nucleotides are TGCAGCGTTGAACGGGGAGAATATGGCTACACCTTC. Translating it yields CSVERGEYGYTF.

This rearrangement joins TRBV4-1 to TRBJ2-7; 7 bases map to TRBD1. This CDR3 comprises 16 residues. The J segment lost 1 base and the V segment lost 1 base, leaving 7 bases of the junction unmatched. CDR1 MGHRA and CDR2 YSYEKL come from the germline V gene. The CDR3 spells CASSQASWDRSYEQYF. CDR3 nucleotide sequence: TGCGCCAGCAGCCAAGCATCCTGGGACAGATCCTACGAGCAGTACTTC.

This clonotype was seen a handful of times. At one end, the junction sequence differs from germline, possibly due to a read error. The chain links TRBV12-5 to TRBJ2-7; D might be TRBD1 (6 bases). This CDR3 spans 15 amino acids. Per germline, CDR1 LGHNT and CDR2 FRNRAP. The CDR3: CAGGLSGTLTYEQYF. In nucleotides, the CDR3 is TGTGCTGGTGGGTTGTCCGGGACACTGACCTACGAGCAGTACTTC. The full variable domain, rest sourced from reference TRBV12-5 and TRBJ2-7, is DARVTQTPRHKVTEMGQEVTMRCQPILGHNTVFWYRQTMMQGLELLAYFRNRAPLDDSGMPKDRFSAEMPDATLATLKIQPSEPRDSAVYFCAGGLSGTLTYEQYFGPGTRLTVT.

The rearrangement uses TRBV9 and TRBJ2-1; possible D gene TRBD2, 6 bases. The CDR3 is 15 residues long. V was pared by 4 bases and J by 7 bases, with 18 bases between. Germline V gene data show CDR1 as SGDLS and CDR2 as YYNGEE. In DNA form, the CDR3 reads TGTGCCAGCAGCCCCGATGGGCCTGCGGGGAATGAGCAGTTCTTC. Protein: CASSPDGPAGNEQFF.

This clonotype was seen more than once but under ten times. This chain links TRBV6-2 or TRBV6-3 with TRBJ2-2; TRBD2 is a possible D gene (6 bases). There are 14 residues in the CDR3. Between the trimmed V and J ends, which lost 8 bases and 5 bases, there was a span of 15 bases. Germline values: CDR1 MNHEY, CDR2 SVGEGT. The CDR3 nucleotides read TGTGCCAGCGATCCGGGGGTCGTGACCGGGGAGCTGTTTTTT. Translating gives CASDPGVVTGELFF.

V and J are TRBV4-1 and TRBJ1-6, with 8 bases fitting TRBD1. Germline CDR1 is MGHRA and CDR2 is YSYEKL. V dropped 0 bases and J dropped 12; count of bases not matched to a gene: 22. This CDR3 has 20 residues. For the CDR3, the DNA is TGCGCCAGCAGCCAAGACGCCTTCTTTATTCCGGGGACAGGCAATAAACCCCTCCACTTT. It codes for CASSQDAFFIPGTGNKPLHF.

The rearrangement uses TRBV20-1 and TRBJ2-7; D ambiguous. The length of the CDR3 is 16 residues. Germline values: CDR1 DFQATT, CDR2 SNEGSKA (reference sequence). V was cut by 2 bases and J by 3 bases, with 20 bases left in between. In nucleotides, the CDR3 is TGCAGTGCTAGAAGCCCGGGTGGCGCGGCCCTCTACGAGCAGTACTTC. It specifies CSARSPGGAALYEQYF.

V is TRBV20-1 and J is TRBJ2-3, with TRBD1 as a possible D gene (5 bases). The CDR3 totals 13 residues. The germline CDR1 and CDR2 sequences are DFQATT and SNEGSKA (reference sequence). The V end was cut by 6 bases, the J end by 1 base, with 11 bases between. The CDR3 loop reads CSADTRGTDTQYF. For the CDR3, the DNA is TGCAGTGCGGACACAAGGGGCACAGATACGCAGTATTTT.

This clonotype was picked up a small number of times. J is TRBJ2-5 and V is TRBV7-8; a possible D gene is TRBD2 (6 bases). The V gene's germline CDR1 is SGHVS and CDR2 FQNEAQ. The CDR3 is made up of 16 amino acids. V was pared by 0 bases and J by 11 bases, with 22 bases between. CDR3 protein: CASSLATRAGYEEQYF. For the CDR3, the DNA is TGTGCCAGCAGCTTAGCGACCCGGGCGGGGTACGAGGAGCAGTACTTC.

This sequence joins TRBV6-2 or TRBV6-3 and TRBJ2-5; unclear D gene. V lost 2 bases and J 2 bases, leaving 9 bases between the germline ends. This CDR3 is built from 14 residues. Looked up from germline, CDR1 is MNHEY and CDR2 is SVGEGT. This CDR3 reads CASSYRLIQETQYF. The CDR3 region has the DNA TGTGCCAGCAGTTACCGACTGATTCAAGAGACCCAGTACTTC.